This T cell receptor (beta chain) was found in a study of metastatic and nonmetastatic thyroid tumors. Every patient underwent thyroid surgery untreated. TCRdb redid the clone calls on the PCR reads using MiXCR. Of about 70,000 clones in the sample, roughly 18% are singletons; the top ten hold around 13%. Per germline, CDR1 MNHNS and CDR2 SASEGT. Losses at the gene ends were 6 bases for V and 7 bases for J; bases not matched to a gene: 12. The CDR3 spans 16 residues. This clone was seen many times. This sequence was found in a female donor with papillary thyroid cancer or a benign thyroid nodule (not recorded which). Some clones in this sample may be carry-over from other donors' samples. V usage is TRBV6-1 and J usage is TRBJ2-1, with TRBD2 matching over 10 bases. Sequencing was carried out using blood. In nucleotides, the CDR3 is TGTGCCAGCAGCCTCTTCCCTAGCGGGAGTGGGAATGAGCAGTTCTTC. Translating it yields CASSLFPSGSGNEQFF.